The T cell receptor beta chain described here comes from a study of blood T cell repertoires in COVID-19. Study-level background: COVID-19 samples from acute and convalescent phases originated in the United States, Italy and Spain. Sources were T cells, B-cell-depleted T cells, or PBMCs; the material itself was cDNA or gDNA.

Per the original data handling: Nucleated cell number was recorded as an estimate derived from reference gene primer amplification. Clones were read by immunoSEQ multiplex PCR, and TCRdb kept only the in-frame ones, dropping some. V and J calls and clone size are given by that table; D and trimming were obtained from the DNA. Of approximately 210,000 clones in the sample, 90% to 95% are singletons; the top ten hold more than 0.95%. The specimen was peripheral blood. The source is a man aged 30 to 45 with acute or convalescent COVID-19.

This CDR3 is CASSLAPGGYEQFF. The CDR3 DNA is TGTGCCAGCAGCTTAGCCCCCGGGGGATATGAGCAGTTCTTC. V usage is TRBV7-9 and J usage is TRBJ2-1; D possibly corresponds to TRBD2 (6 bases). The CDR3 covers 14 residues. Germline V gene lookup returns CDR1 SEHNR and CDR2 FQNEAQ (reference sequence). Between the trimmed V and J ends, which lost 0 bases and 8 bases, there was a span of 11 bases.